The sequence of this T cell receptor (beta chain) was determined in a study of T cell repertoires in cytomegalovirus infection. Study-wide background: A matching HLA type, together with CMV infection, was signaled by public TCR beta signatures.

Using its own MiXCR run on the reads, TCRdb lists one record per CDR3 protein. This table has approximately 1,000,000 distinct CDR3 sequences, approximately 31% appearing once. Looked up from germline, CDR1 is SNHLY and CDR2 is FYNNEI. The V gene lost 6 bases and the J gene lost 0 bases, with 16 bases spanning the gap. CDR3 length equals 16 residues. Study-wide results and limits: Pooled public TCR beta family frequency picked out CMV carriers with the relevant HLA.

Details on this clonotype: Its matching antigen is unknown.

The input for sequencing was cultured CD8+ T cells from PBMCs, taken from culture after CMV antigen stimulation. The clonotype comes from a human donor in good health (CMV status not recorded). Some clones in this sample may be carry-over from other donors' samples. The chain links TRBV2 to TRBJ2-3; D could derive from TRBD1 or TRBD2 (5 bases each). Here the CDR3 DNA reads TGTGCCAGCAGCCTGGGGGTAGCTCAGAGCACAGATACGCAGTATTTT. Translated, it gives CASSLGVAQSTDTQYF.